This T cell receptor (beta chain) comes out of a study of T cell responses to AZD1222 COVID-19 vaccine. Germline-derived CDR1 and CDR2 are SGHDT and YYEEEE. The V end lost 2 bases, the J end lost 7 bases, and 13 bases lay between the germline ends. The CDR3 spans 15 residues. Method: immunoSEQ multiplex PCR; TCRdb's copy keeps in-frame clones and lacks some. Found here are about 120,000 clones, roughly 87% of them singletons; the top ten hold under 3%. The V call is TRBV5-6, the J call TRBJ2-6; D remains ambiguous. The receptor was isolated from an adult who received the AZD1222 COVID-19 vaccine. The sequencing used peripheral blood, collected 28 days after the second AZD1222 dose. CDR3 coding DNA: TGTGCCAGCAGCTTCGTGAGTCGAGGAGCCAACGTCCTGACTTTC. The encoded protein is CASSFVSRGANVLTF.